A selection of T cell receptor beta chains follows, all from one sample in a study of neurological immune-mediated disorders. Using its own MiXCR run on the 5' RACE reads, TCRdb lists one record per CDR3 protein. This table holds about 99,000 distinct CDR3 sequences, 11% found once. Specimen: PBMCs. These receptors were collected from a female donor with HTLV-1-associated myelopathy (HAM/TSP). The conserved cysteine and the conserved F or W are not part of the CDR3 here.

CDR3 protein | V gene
ASSSSGAITDTQY | TRBV5-1
ATSSGGNTEAF | TRBV15
ASSEQGPPNEQF | TRBV6-4
ASSLIEPVNTGELF | TRBV7-9
ASSLDSPYEQY | TRBV5-1
ASSQGTGVEETQY | TRBV4-2
SARTDRETQY | TRBV20-1
ASSYRPEPNSPLH | TRBV6-5
SARDRLEGYEQY | TRBV20-1
SARGGGSLLYEQY | TRBV20-1
ASSSGGRVADTQY | TRBV5-6
ASSPKSTSGGTDTQY | TRBV5-1
SARDYQAGANVLT | TRBV20-1
ASSLVAGRAGELF | TRBV5-1
ASSYSMDRGDEQY | TRBV6-6
ASSVGSYRETQY | TRBV9
ATRLAGRTDTQY | TRBV2
SATNNEQF | TRBV20-1
ASSGEQGALGKLF | TRBV2
ASSVIDYSELF | TRBV9
ASSEAIQGMQPQH | TRBV6-1
ASSEQYNEQF | TRBV25-1
ASSRKGATDTQY | TRBV12-3/TRBV12-4
AASSLGAQMNTGELF | TRBV7-8
ASSEDHYNEQF | TRBV6-1
SARDRRQTTRQF | TRBV20-1
SAPTAGGNYERY | TRBV20-1
ASSLTTGTNYGYT | TRBV5-1
SARGGPGELF | TRBV20-1
ASSAGGGPNYGYT | TRBV18
ASSSDGDWGTEAF | TRBV5-1
ASSPEDRVAF | TRBV5-1
ASSLPRVGYEQY | TRBV7-9
AWSTGSGTDTQY | TRBV30
ASSDRGLPYNQPQH | TRBV27
ASSLHRALGEQY | TRBV7-2
ASSLASGDADTQY | TRBV5-1
SARPLAGGPGTGELF | TRBV20-1
ASSYARQFSYEQY | TRBV6-2/TRBV6-3
ASSWGSEANEQF | TRBV5-1
DSSLASGGGSYEQY | TRBV5-1
ASSLDRAGSGNTIY | TRBV7-9
ASSLVETGSKSPLH | TRBV7-9
ASSFIWPGAAYEQY | TRBV11-1
ASSLGLSGGHYNEQF | TRBV5-6
ASSQDVGGGDTQY | TRBV4-2
ASSRGGTYTEAF | TRBV7-9
ASTLRGRSYYGYT | TRBV28